Listed below are T cell receptor beta chains from one sample, sequenced in a study of blood T cell repertoires in COVID-19. Assay: immunoSEQ multiplex PCR; the TCRdb copy retains only in-frame clones and omits some. Of about 190,000 clones listed, around four fifths were seen once; the top ten hold more than 5%. Sequencing was done on a sample of peripheral blood. These receptor sequences come from a woman aged 25 to 39 with acute or convalescent COVID-19. Each CDR3 is given with its conserved first and last residue. Fields, in order: J gene, D gene, V gene, clone size, CDR3 protein, CDR3 DNA. The D gene is left open where the match is weak. Rows give clone size only sometimes, using once, few, many, or a class for an expanded clone.

>TRBJ2-3|TRBD1|TRBV6-4|-
CASSDNRGDTQYF
TGTGCCAGCAGTGACAACAGGGGGGATACGCAGTATTTT
>TRBJ2-2|-|TRBV27|-
CASSFASGELFF
TGTGCCAGCAGTTTTGCGAGCGGGGAGCTGTTTTTT
>TRBJ1-1|TRBD1|TRBV19|-
CASRTAGGANTEAFF
TGTGCCAGTAGGACGGCAGGGGGTGCGAACACTGAAGCTTTCTTT
>TRBJ1-1|-|TRBV30|-
CAWKDSNTEAFF
TGTGCCTGGAAGGACAGTAACACTGAAGCTTTCTTT
>TRBJ1-5|-|TRBV5-8|-
CASSLGALVNQPQHF
TGTGCCAGCAGCTTGGGGGCTTTGGTTAATCAGCCCCAGCATTTT
>TRBJ1-2|TRBD1|TRBV29-1|few
CSVDRGPYGYTF
TGCAGCGTCGACAGGGGGCCCTATGGCTACACCTTC
>TRBJ2-7|-|TRBV12-3/TRBV12-4|-
CASIYTFYEQYF
TGTGCCAGCATTTACACATTCTACGAGCAGTACTTC
>TRBJ2-7|TRBD1|TRBV7-2|-
CASSPQLTPLTGRSYEQYF
TGTGCCAGCAGCCCCCAACTCACCCCTCTGACAGGGCGCTCCTACGAGCAGTACTTC
>TRBJ2-1|TRBD2|TRBV7-9|-
CASSSPSGPGYNEQFF
TGTGCCAGCAGCTCCCCTAGCGGGCCCGGCTACAATGAGCAGTTCTTC
>TRBJ2-2|TRBD1|TRBV19|-
CASSKRQGYSTDTGELFF
TGTGCCAGTAGCAAAAGACAGGGCTACTCGACCGACACCGGGGAGCTGTTTTTT
>TRBJ2-7|-|TRBV11-2|-
CASSRMDISYEQYF
TGTGCCAGCAGCCGCATGGACATATCCTACGAGCAGTACTTC
>TRBJ1-1|TRBD1|TRBV6-2/TRBV6-3|-
CASSILNRGNTEAFF
TGTGCCAGCAGTATTCTAAACAGGGGGAACACTGAAGCTTTCTTT
>TRBJ1-2|-|TRBV5-4|-
CASSLDRVEYGYTF
TGTGCCAGCAGCTTGGACAGGGTAGAGTATGGCTACACCTTC
>TRBJ1-5|-|TRBV27|once
CASRRGGQPQHF
TGTGCCAGCCGGCGGGGGGGTCAGCCCCAGCATTTT
>TRBJ1-2|-|TRBV27|once
CASSLSEQNGYTF
TGTGCCAGCAGTCTCTCGGAACAGAATGGCTACACCTTC
>TRBJ1-1|-|TRBV7-2|-
CASSQSIRGTEAFF
TGTGCCAGCAGCCAATCCATCAGGGGCACTGAAGCTTTCTTT
>TRBJ2-7|TRBD2|TRBV28|-
CASTQASGSYEQYF
TGTGCCAGCACCCAAGCTAGCGGGTCTTACGAGCAGTACTTC
>TRBJ1-5|TRBD1|TRBV6-2/TRBV6-3|-
CASSWRTGNNQPQHF
TGTGCCAGCAGTTGGAGGACAGGGAACAATCAGCCCCAGCATTTT